These 30 T cell receptor beta chains originate from one sample sequenced in a study of early stage breast cancer tumors. Assay used: immunoSEQ multiplex PCR; TCRdb lists only in-frame clones, some missing. The sample consists of fewer than 50,000 clones, around 72% of them appearing once. What was sequenced was blood. These receptor sequences come from a person aged 45-60 years with breast cancer.

This rearrangement joins TRBV10-3 to TRBJ2-1, with 7 bases matching TRBD1. Trimming cost V 2 bases and J 6 bases; bases outside gene matches: 10. The CDR3 loop spans 16 amino acids. CDR1 is ENHRY, CDR2 SYGVKD, per germline. The CDR3 DNA reads TGTGCCATCAGTGAGGTAGGACAGGAAGGGCGCAATGAGCAGTTCTTC. Amino acid sequence: CAISEVGQEGRNEQFF.

This clone was detected a few times. CDR3 DNA sequence: TGTGCCAGCAGCTCTAGCTACTATGGCTACACCTTC. Residues: CASSSSYYGYTF. The chain employs TRBV5-5 and TRBJ1-2; no reliable D call. Germline V CDR1 and CDR2: SGHKS, YYEKEE (reference sequence). This CDR3 has 12 amino acids. Trimming stripped 3 bases from V and 3 bases from J, with 6 bases between.

This clone was picked up one time. This sequence joins TRBV21-1 and TRBJ2-2; TRBD1 is the table's D call and was not checked against the DNA. TRBV21-1 is noted as a pseudogene. The CDR3 covers 17 residues. The CDR3 sequence is CASSNGSGQGDTGELFF. CDR3 nucleotide sequence: TGTGCCAGCAGCAATGGCTCGGGACAGGGCGACACCGGGGAGCTGTTTTTT.

The rearrangement joins TRBV5-5 to TRBJ2-3; D is unresolved. This CDR3 spans 14 amino acids. V was shortened by 0 bases and J by 2 bases, with 7 bases between the two germline ends. Germline V gene data show CDR1 as SGHKS and CDR2 as YYEKEE (reference sequence). The CDR3 sequence is CASSLATLTDTQYF. CDR3 bases: TGTGCCAGCAGCTTGGCTACCCTCACAGATACGCAGTATTTT.

This chain uses TRBV11-3 with TRBJ1-1, with 10 bases fitting TRBD1. In germline, CDR1 is SGHNT, CDR2 YENEEA. V dropped 5 bases and J dropped 3; count of bases not matched to a gene: 9. CDR3 size: 16 residues. The DNA for the CDR3 is TGTGCCAGCAGCCAGGGACAGGGGATAGGGTACACTGAAGCTTTCTTT. Translated: CASSQGQGIGYTEAFF.

This clone has more than one count but fewer than ten. This chain uses TRBV5-5 with TRBJ2-7; TRBD1 aligns across 7 bases. V dropped 5 bases and J dropped 1; count of bases not matched to a gene: 9. CDR1 is SGHKS, CDR2 YYEKEE, per germline (reference sequence). CDR3 length: 15 residues. CDR3 nucleotides: TGTGCCAGCAGAGCAGGGCCGGGACAGTCCTACGAGCAGTACGTC. This translates into CASRAGPGQSYEQYV.

The V call is TRBV28, the J call TRBJ1-4; weak D call: TRBD1 (6 bases). The V end was cut by 3 bases, the J end by 8 bases, with 10 bases between. The CDR3 extends over 13 amino acids. Germline CDR1 and CDR2: MDHEN and SYDVKM. The CDR3 sequence: CASSFEGEEKLFF. DNA for the CDR3: TGTGCCAGCAGTTTTGAGGGGGAAGAAAAACTGTTTTTT.

This clone was seen a handful of times. This sequence joins TRBV2 and TRBJ2-7; 10 bases map to TRBD1. This CDR3 region has 14 residues. V dropped 6 bases and J dropped 7; count of bases not matched to a gene: 9. Germline values: CDR1 SNHLY, CDR2 FYNNEI. The CDR3 nucleotides are TGTGCCAGCAGCCTGGACAGGGGGTCAAGGGAGCAGTACTTC. Residues: CASSLDRGSREQYF.

This chain connects TRBV18 to TRBJ2-5; 7 bases are a match to TRBD1. Germline assignment: CDR1 KGHSH and CDR2 LQKENI. The CDR3 is 13 residues long. The ends lost 9 bases at V and 3 bases at J; junction bases unmatched: 7. The CDR3 here is CASFRQGEETQYF. As DNA, the CDR3 is TGTGCCAGTTTTCGGCAGGGGGAAGAGACCCAGTACTTC.

V and J are TRBV6-5 and TRBJ1-5; 7 bases line up with TRBD1. V shed 6 bases, J shed 3 bases, and the junction held 8 bases outside the gene matches. Germline V lookup: CDR1 MNHEY, CDR2 SVGAGI. The CDR3 is 15 residues long. CDR3 protein: CASSPEQGFNQPQHF. CDR3 DNA sequence: TGTGCCAGCAGCCCTGAACAGGGGTTCAATCAGCCCCAGCATTTT.

This rearrangement joins TRBV27 to TRBJ1-2; D possibly corresponds to TRBD1 (6 bases). Germline V gene lookup returns CDR1 MNHEY and CDR2 SMNVEV (reference sequence). CDR3 size: 12 residues. Deletions cut 6 bases from V and 4 bases from J, with 9 bases between. The CDR3 DNA follows: TGTGCCAGCAGGGGAGGGGGCTATGGCTACACCTTC. It specifies CASRGGGYGYTF.

The chain combines TRBV18 with TRBJ2-2, with D possibly being TRBD1 (6 bases). The V end was cut by 5 bases, the J end by 5 bases, with 12 bases between. The CDR3 is made up of 14 amino acids. Germline V gene data show CDR1 as KGHSH and CDR2 as LQKENI. CDR3 residues: CASSSLGQTGELFF. The DNA for the CDR3 is TGTGCCAGCTCATCTCTAGGACAGACCGGGGAGCTGTTTTTT.

The chain has TRBV5-1 and TRBJ2-3, with D unresolved. Germline values: CDR1 SGHRS, CDR2 YFSETQ. V was trimmed by 0 bases and J by 2 bases, leaving 4 bases between them. The CDR3 runs 13 residues. CDR3 amino acids: CASSLAVTDTQYF. CDR3 nucleotides: TGCGCCAGCAGCTTGGCCGTCACAGATACGCAGTATTTT.

The chain carries TRBV4-1 and TRBJ1-5, with 8 bases that match TRBD1. V was clipped by 2 bases and J by 7 bases; unmatched bases: 10. Germline-derived CDR1 and CDR2 are MGHRA and YSYEKL. This CDR3 is 16 amino acids long. The CDR3 loop is CASSQPTRGPRQPQHF. In nucleotides, the CDR3 is TGCGCCAGCAGCCAACCGACCAGGGGGCCACGGCAGCCCCAGCATTTT.

This clone was detected a few times. The rearrangement uses TRBV5-6 and TRBJ2-5; D is perhaps TRBD2 (6 bases). CDR3 length equals 15 residues. The V end was cut by 4 bases, the J end by 4 bases, with 17 bases between. Germline V gives CDR1 SGHDT, CDR2 YYEEEE. CDR3 region: CASSPYTGLRETQYF. CDR3 nucleotide sequence: TGTGCCAGCAGCCCCTATACGGGACTTCGAGAGACCCAGTACTTC.

V is TRBV10-2 and J is TRBJ1-4; D remains ambiguous. CDR3 length: 13 residues. Germline CDR1 is WSHSY and CDR2 is SAAADI. Trimming removed 0 bases at V and 8 bases at J, with 7 bases between. This chain's CDR3 is CASSESPGEKLFF. The CDR3, as DNA: TGCGCCAGCAGTGAGTCACCCGGGGAAAAACTGTTTTTT.

The CDR3 region is CASSMDSGDTGELFF. As DNA, the CDR3 is TGCGCCAGCAGCATGGATAGCGGGGACACCGGGGAGCTGTTTTTT. The V gene is TRBV5-1, the J gene TRBJ2-2; 8 nucleotides agree with TRBD2. Germline V gene lookup returns CDR1 SGHRS and CDR2 YFSETQ. This CDR3 has 15 amino acids. V was clipped by 4 bases and J by 3 bases; unmatched bases: 5.

This clone has more than one count but fewer than ten. This rearrangement joins TRBV18 to TRBJ1-1; the D is unclear. Trimming shortened V by 3 bases and J by 7 bases, and 15 bases separated the two germline ends. The CDR3 loop spans 14 amino acids. Germline V CDR1 and CDR2: KGHSH, LQKENI. The CDR3, as DNA: TGTGCCAGCTCACCGCCCGTGTCCACGGGTGAAGCTTTCTTT. This sequence encodes CASSPPVSTGEAFF.

The chain carries TRBV7-2 and TRBJ2-5, with D possibly TRBD1 on 5 matching bases. There are 16 residues in the CDR3. V gave up 2 bases and J gave up 5 bases, with 18 bases separating them. Germline assignment: CDR1 SGHTA and CDR2 FQGNSA. The DNA for the CDR3 is TGTGCCAGCAGCTTATGGGGCGGAGCAGGGCGTGAGACCCAGTACTTC. It is translated as CASSLWGGAGRETQYF. Combining the CDR3 with reference TRBV7-2 and TRBJ2-5 gives the whole variable domain GAGVSQSPSNKVTEKGKDVELRCDPISGHTALYWYRQSLGQGLEFLIYFQGNSAPDKSGLPSDRFSAERTGGSVSTLTIQRTQQEDSAVYLCASSLWGGAGRETQYFGPGTRLLVL.

This clone came up once. This chain joins TRBV29-1 and TRBJ1-2; TRBD1 is a possible D gene (5 bases). V lost 6 bases to trimming and J lost 5 bases, with 13 bases between them. CDR1 is SQVTM and CDR2 is ANQGSEA in the germline V gene. This CDR3 is 12 amino acids long. CDR3 coding DNA: TGCAGCGTCGTGGAGGGGAGTTATGGCTACACCTTC. The encoded protein is CSVVEGSYGYTF.

This chain links TRBV2 with TRBJ2-4, with D tentatively TRBD2 (5 bases). Germline lookup yields CDR1 SNHLY and CDR2 FYNNEI. V was shortened by 8 bases and J by 0 bases, with 20 bases between the two germline ends. The CDR3 runs 17 residues. The CDR3 loop reads CASGGRSQLLAKNIQYF. The CDR3 coding sequence is TGTGCCAGCGGAGGCAGGTCGCAGCTTCTAGCCAAAAACATTCAGTACTTC.

The V gene is TRBV11-3, the J gene TRBJ2-7; 10 nucleotides agree with TRBD1. Germline V gene sequence: CDR1 SGHNT, CDR2 YENEEA. V was clipped by 5 bases and J by 2 bases; unmatched bases: 6. The CDR3 spans 15 residues. CDR3 loop: CASSLGTGVAYEQYF. CDR3 DNA sequence: TGTGCCAGCAGCCTAGGGACAGGGGTTGCCTACGAGCAGTACTTC.

The V call is TRBV5-1, the J call TRBJ2-7; 12 bases are a match to TRBD2. This CDR3 is built from 15 residues. V shed 4 bases and J 5 bases; nucleotides not matched to a gene: 7. The V gene's germline CDR1 is SGHRS and CDR2 YFSETQ. The DNA of the CDR3 is TGCGCCAGCAGCCTGGTGACTAGCGGGAGTAACGAGCAGTACTTC. Amino acids: CASSLVTSGSNEQYF.

This chain connects TRBV6-1 to TRBJ2-7; D is perhaps TRBD2 (6 bases). Germline V CDR1 and CDR2: MNHNS, SASEGT. The CDR3 spans 13 residues. Deletions cut 5 bases from V and 4 bases from J, with 12 bases between. The CDR3 region has the DNA TGTGCCAGCAGTAGAGGGACTGAGTACGAGCAGTACGTC. Its protein is CASSRGTEYEQYV.

This clone appeared a single time. The J gene is TRBJ1-2, the V gene TRBV5-6; 7 positions agree with TRBD1. The CDR3 totals 14 residues. The ends lost 4 bases at V and 4 bases at J; junction bases unmatched: 7. Germline values: CDR1 SGHDT, CDR2 YYEEEE. CDR3 coding DNA: TGTGCCAGCAGCGTGGACAGGCCCCTCTATGGCTACACCTTC. It translates to CASSVDRPLYGYTF.

This rearrangement joins TRBV7-9 to TRBJ1-2, with D possibly being TRBD1 (6 bases). This CDR3 comprises 15 residues. Germline values: CDR1 SEHNR, CDR2 FQNEAQ (reference sequence). V was cut by 2 bases and J by 0 bases, with 10 bases left in between. The CDR3 reads CASSLPGASNYGYTF. The CDR3 DNA is TGTGCCAGCAGCTTACCAGGGGCTTCTAACTATGGCTACACCTTC. The variable domain in full, completed from reference TRBV7-9 and TRBJ1-2, reads DTGVSQNPRHKITKRGQNVTFRCDPISEHNRLYWYRQTLGQGPEFLTYFQNEAQLEKSRLLSDRFSAERPKGSFSTLEIQRTEQGDSAMYLCASSLPGASNYGYTFGSGTRLTVV.

The chain couples TRBV27 to TRBJ1-2; TRBD1 aligns across 7 bases. The CDR3 consists of 16 residues. Germline CDR1 is MNHEY and CDR2 is SMNVEV (reference sequence). With V trimmed by 2 bases and J by 2 bases, 8 bases remained unmatched. CDR3 protein: CASSLRPGTANYGYTF. The CDR3 DNA is TGTGCCAGCAGTTTACGTCCCGGGACAGCGAACTATGGCTACACCTTC.

The V and J genes are TRBV9 and TRBJ2-1; 8 bases fit TRBD1. The CDR3 spans 12 residues. With V trimmed by 3 bases and J by 8 bases, 1 base remained unmatched. Looked up from germline, CDR1 is SGDLS and CDR2 is YYNGEE. The CDR3 bases are TGTGCCAGCAGCGCGGACAGGGATGAGCAGTTCTTC. Its translation: CASSADRDEQFF.

The chain carries TRBV7-2 and TRBJ1-5; TRBD1 matches 7 bases. The germline V gene has CDR1 SGHTA and CDR2 FQGNSA. The CDR3 covers 15 residues. The V gene end was trimmed by 1 base and the J gene end by 4 bases; junction bases not matched to a gene: 4. Here the CDR3 reads CASSLVTGRNQPQHF. The CDR3 DNA is TGTGCCAGCAGCTTAGTGACAGGGAGGAATCAGCCCCAGCATTTT.

The chain uses TRBV9 and TRBJ2-7; 7 bases are shared with TRBD1. The trim removed 3 bases at V and 0 bases at J, leaving 3 bases unmatched. The CDR3 totals 14 residues. Germline values: CDR1 SGDLS, CDR2 YYNGEE. The CDR3 sequence: CASSGGQHSYEQYF. The DNA of the CDR3 is TGTGCCAGCAGCGGGGGACAGCACTCCTACGAGCAGTACTTC.